The following is a T cell receptor (beta chain) sequence with its context. The target of this receptor is not known. The sample holds no much larger clone one base away, and base qualities are not on file. The data originate from a study of blood T cell repertoires in COVID-19 (dated by TCRdb to the early 2020s). About the investigation overall: The collaborator samples originated in the United States, Italy and Spain and spanned the acute and convalescent phases of COVID-19. Deeply sampled blood TCRbeta repertoires from subjects exposed to, actively infected with, or recovered from COVID-19 were included in the dataset. The repertoires were released in a freely available public database intended as a resource for research on the immune response to SARS-CoV-2. Samples were obtained from the ongoing ImmuneRACE study (first 160 participants) and from 1,200 or so subjects provided by 6 global collaborators. The prospective study material was composed of cDNA or gDNA derived from T cells, B-cell-depleted T cells, or PBMCs. Where available, HLA class I and class II types were obtained from metadata supplied by the sample provider rather than from assay-based typing. Nearly every sample came with metadata listing a de-identified subject ID, COVID-19 status, age in years and sex.

What the study reported, not specific to this receptor: The quantity of clinical and demographic metadata differed by source and by participant and was supplied without curation.

Another Seattle source contributed samples from volunteer blood donors who had recovered from COVID-19. Each collaborating institution followed its own protocols to collect whole blood in K2EDTA tubes. For TCRbeta analysis, collaborators shipped samples in one of three forms: frozen whole blood, isolated PBMCs, or DNA extracted from either of those sample types. CDR1 and CDR2, per the germline V gene (reference sequence), are MNHEY and SMNVEV. From the cysteine up to the phenylalanine, the CDR3 has a length of 14 residues. Of all the DNA, just the CDR3 is kept, 42 bases in frame from base 1. V and J lose 2 bases and 0 bases, and a span of 7 bases separates them. TCRbeta CDR3 regions were amplified from genomic DNA by means of the immunoSEQ Assay, a bias-controlled multiplex PCR. As for the authors' bioinformatics: The number of nucleated cells in each sample was estimated by amplification of reference gene primers within the assay. Sequence reads were collapsed and filtered to measure the absolute abundance of every unique TCRbeta CDR3 rearrangement. Productive Simpson clonality was computed per sample as the square root of Simpson's diversity index over productive rearrangements. TCRdb holds this immuneACCESS table with in-frame rearrangements only. Some clones are missing; in checked studies, unresolved V genes explain under half, and the rest has no known cause. V and J calls and clone size follow that table, whereas D and trimming were derived from the DNA. This sample gives more than 120,000 clones in total; more than 75% of them show up just once. Of the sample, approximately 40% falls within the top ten clones.

This receptor was obtained from a man between 45 and 60 years old who had recovered from COVID-19. The V and J genes are TRBV27 and TRBJ2-5; possibly the D gene is TRBD1, per 5 matching bases. The sequenced sample consisted of peripheral blood. The nucleotides read TGTGCCAGCAGTTTAAAGGACAACCAAGAGACCCAGTACTTC. This gives the protein CASSLKDNQETQYF.